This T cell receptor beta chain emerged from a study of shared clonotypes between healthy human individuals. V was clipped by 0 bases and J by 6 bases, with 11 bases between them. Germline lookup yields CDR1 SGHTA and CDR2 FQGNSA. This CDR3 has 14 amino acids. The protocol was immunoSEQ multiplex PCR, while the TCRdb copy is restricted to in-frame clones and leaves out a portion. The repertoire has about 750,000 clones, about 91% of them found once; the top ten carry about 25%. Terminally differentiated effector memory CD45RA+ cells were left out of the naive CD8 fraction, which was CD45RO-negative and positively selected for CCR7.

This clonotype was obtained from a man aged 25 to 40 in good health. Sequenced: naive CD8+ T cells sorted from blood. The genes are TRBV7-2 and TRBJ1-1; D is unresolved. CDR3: CASSLAIRAPEAFF. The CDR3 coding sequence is TGTGCCAGCAGCTTAGCTATCCGCGCGCCTGAAGCTTTCTTT.